Sequencing of this T cell receptor beta chain was carried out in a study of blood T cell repertoires in COVID-19. This CDR3 has 14 residues. CDR1 and CDR2 from the germline V gene are GTSNPN and SVGIG (reference sequence). V was cut by 0 bases and J by 1 base, with 9 bases left in between. About this clone itself: Other DNA variants within this sample encode the same CDR3.

TCRdb's copy holds only in-frame clones and misses some; the assay was immunoSEQ multiplex PCR. The sample has a few hundred thousand clones, 83% seen once. V usage is TRBV30 and J usage is TRBJ1-1, with a possible D match to TRBD1 (5 bases). This TCR derives from a woman aged 50 to 65 who had recovered from COVID-19. The material sequenced was PBMCs or T cells enriched from blood (not recorded which). In DNA form, the CDR3 reads TGTGCCTGGAGTGTCGGAACAGGGAACACTGAAGCTTTCTTT. This codes for CAWSVGTGNTEAFF.